This T cell receptor (beta chain) comes out of a study of blood T cells in healthy people across ages. Study-level results: Per million T cells, TCR beta diversity dropped roughly linearly as age increased.

Trimming cost V 7 bases and J 3 bases, with 13 bases left between them. CDR1 is DFQATT and CDR2 is SNEGSKA in the germline V gene (reference sequence). The CDR3 sequence is 12 residues long. Together with a sample-barcoded 5' primer, a J-beta primer mix was included in a second PCR lasting about 7 to 12 cycles. Using its own MiXCR run on the 5' RACE reads, TCRdb lists one record per CDR3 protein. The sample consists of over 1,500,000 distinct CDR3 sequences, around 50% of them appearing once. Whenever a sample was processed, at least 6 million PBMCs were isolated. This clonotype was observed a handful of times. Its antigen remains unidentified.

The rearrangement links TRBV20-1 to TRBJ2-7; D perhaps matches TRBD2 (7 bases). Input material: blood. The clonotype comes from a woman aged 40 to 50 in good health. The CDR3 nucleotides read TGCAGTGGGGGGGGCACAGTCTACGAGCAGTACTTC. This encodes CSGGGTVYEQYF.